The following is a T cell receptor (beta chain) sequence with its context. Its antigen has not been determined. The sample holds no much larger clone one base away, and base qualities are not on file. The immunoSEQ Assay, a bias-controlled multiplex PCR, was used to amplify TCRbeta CDR3 regions from genomic DNA. In the authors' own workflow: Nucleated cell counts per sample were estimated from amplification of reference gene primers within the assay. Sequence reads were collapsed and filtered to measure the absolute abundance of every unique TCRbeta CDR3 rearrangement. Productive Simpson clonality was computed per sample as the square root of Simpson's diversity index over productive rearrangements. TCRdb's version of the immuneACCESS table is confined to in-frame rearrangements and falls short of the full clone set. An unresolved V gene accounts for under half of the shortfall where checked; the remainder is of unknown origin. V and J calls and clone size are as listed in that table; D and trimming were resolved from the DNA. For this sample the table gives 350,000 to 400,000 clones, of which roughly nine tenths were detected only once. The top ten clonotypes cover approximately 1% of the sample.

The data belong to a study of blood T cell repertoires in COVID-19 (TCRdb year 2020). Study-wide context: Collaborator samples came from the United States, Italy and Spain and covered acute and convalescent phases of COVID-19. The material from the prospective study consisted of cDNA or gDNA derived from T cells, B-cell-depleted T cells, or PBMCs. The dataset comprised deeply sampled blood TCRbeta repertoires from subjects exposed to, actively infected with, or recovered from COVID-19. A freely available public database, intended as a resource for researchers studying the immune response to SARS-CoV-2, is where the repertoires were released. Samples were obtained from the ongoing ImmuneRACE study (first 160 participants) and from over 1,000 subjects provided by 6 global collaborators. The sample metadata nearly always contained a de-identified subject ID, COVID-19 status, age in years and sex. Where available, HLA class I and class II types were obtained from metadata supplied by the sample provider rather than from assay-based typing.

Participants in the prospective study were aged roughly 18 to 89 years, lived in 20 to 25 United States geographic areas, and enrolled through a virtual design. In the prospective study, participants were assigned to cohorts based on the clinical history participants reported in a screening survey and a study questionnaire. Recovered participants in ImmuneRACE Cohort 3 were defined by two consecutive negative NP/OP PCR tests, clearance by a healthcare professional, or resolution of symptoms. Each participant in the prospective study had whole blood, serum and a nasopharyngeal or oropharyngeal swab collected by mobile phlebotomists. Participants in the prospective study had the option to provide additional blood draws and questionnaires over a roughly 2-month period. Prospective study blood samples were shipped either frozen or at room temperature before DNA extraction. V loses 1 base, J loses 2 bases, and the germline ends lie 7 bases apart. Counted from cysteine to phenylalanine, this CDR3 has 14 amino acids. The only DNA kept is the CDR3, 42 bases in frame from the first base. CDR1 and CDR2 were assigned from the germline V gene as SGHTA and FQGNSA.

Here is what the overall study found, with its caveats: The amount of clinical and demographic metadata varied by source and participant and was provided uncurated.

Sequenced input: PBMCs or T cells enriched from blood (not recorded which). The receptor comes from a man between 18 and 29 years old who had recovered from COVID-19. In this chain, TRBV7-2 is recombined with TRBJ2-3, with the D gene not confidently named. The nucleotide sequence is given as TGTGCCAGCAGCTTAGTACAAAACACAGATACGCAGTATTTT. Its translation is CASSLVQNTDTQYF.